The 4 T cell receptor beta chains presented below share a single source sample, sequenced in a study of PD-1 blockade in classical Hodgkin lymphoma. After autologous stem cell transplantation all patients relapsed, and prior brentuximab vedotin exposure differed between cohorts. The assay was immunoSEQ multiplex PCR, and TCRdb's table has in-frame clones only and misses some. This table has 66,000 or so clones, 65% to 75% appearing once. The sample in question was peripheral blood mononuclear cells (PBMCs), obtained before the second cycle of nivolumab. The receptors were sampled from a human donor with classical Hodgkin lymphoma.

The gene calls are TRBV27 and TRBJ1-1, with D unresolved. Germline V lookup: CDR1 MNHEY, CDR2 SMNVEV (reference sequence). The length of the CDR3 is 15 residues. V was clipped by 6 bases and J by 6 bases, with 20 bases between them. CDR3 nucleotide sequence: TGTGCCAGCAGCCCTACCCCGACCCGAGGCCCTGAAGCTTTCTTT. Protein: CASSPTPTRGPEAFF.

The sample holds a few counts of this clone. This chain connects TRBV2 to TRBJ2-7; no firm D call. In germline, CDR1 is SNHLY, CDR2 FYNNEI. The CDR3 sequence is 15 residues long. V shed 3 bases and J shed 2 bases, with 14 bases lying between them. The CDR3 DNA reads TGTGCCAGCAGTGATTTGATACGGAAACCCTACGAGCAGTACTTC. Translated, it gives CASSDLIRKPYEQYF.

In this sample, this clone turned up a few times. This rearrangement joins TRBV27 to TRBJ1-3; D is undetermined. V was trimmed by 3 bases and J by 2 bases, leaving 8 bases between them. The germline gives CDR1 MNHEY, CDR2 SMNVEV (reference sequence). This CDR3 is built from 14 residues. CDR3 amino acids: CASSLNGAGNTIYF. In DNA, the CDR3 is TGTGCCAGCAGTTTGAATGGGGCTGGAAACACCATATATTTT.

The CDR3 loop reads CASSLEGREGRFSHQETQYF. CDR3 sequence (DNA): TGTGCCAGCAGCTTAGAAGGGCGGGAGGGCCGTTTTAGTCACCAAGAGACCCAGTACTTC. The J gene is TRBJ2-5, the V gene TRBV11-2; 9 nucleotides agree with TRBD2. The CDR3 consists of 20 residues. Per the germline V gene, CDR1 is SGHAT and CDR2 is FQNNGV. Germline trimming cut 0 bases from V and 0 bases from J; bases unmatched to any gene: 14.